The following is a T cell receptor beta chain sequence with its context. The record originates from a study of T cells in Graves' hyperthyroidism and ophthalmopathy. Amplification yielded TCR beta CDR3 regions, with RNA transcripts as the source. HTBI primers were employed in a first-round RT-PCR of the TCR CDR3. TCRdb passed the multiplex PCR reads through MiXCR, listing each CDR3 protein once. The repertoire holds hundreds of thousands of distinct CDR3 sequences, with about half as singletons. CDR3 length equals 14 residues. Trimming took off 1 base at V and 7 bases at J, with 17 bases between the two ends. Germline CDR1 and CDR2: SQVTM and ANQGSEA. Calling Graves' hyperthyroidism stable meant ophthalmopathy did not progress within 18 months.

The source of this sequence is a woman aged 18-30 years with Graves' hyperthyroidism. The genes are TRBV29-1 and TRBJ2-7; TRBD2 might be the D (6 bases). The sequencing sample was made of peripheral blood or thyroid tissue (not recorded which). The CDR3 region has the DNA TGCAGCGTTGAAGGTAGGGAGGTGGCTGGGGAGCAGTACTTC. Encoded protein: CSVEGREVAGEQYF.